What follows is one TCR beta chain and its context. Its specific antigen is unknown. A far larger clone is a single base away, which makes a read error likely. The sample is drawn from a study of low-dose radiotherapy and immunotherapy resistance in tumors (dated by TCRdb to between 2020 and 2023). Regarding the research as a whole: Patients in Cohort 1 were given 0.5 Gy per fraction every 2 weeks, and the prescribed total PTV dose was 6.5 Gy. Patients were given nivolumab as a 240 mg flat dose every two weeks and ipilimumab at 1 mg/kg every six weeks, with both drugs delivered intravenously. Cyclophosphamide 200 mg/m2 was administered intravenously every two weeks, one day before each radiation and immunotherapy administration. Eight patients were included in the translational analysis: three from the first dose cohort and the first five from the second dose cohort. Starting on cycle 1 day 1, patients took 300 mg of aspirin by mouth once daily for four cycles. In Cohort 2, 1 Gy per fraction was delivered every two weeks, for a total of 13 Gy over 26 weeks. Randomization of trial participants into treatment groups was not performed.

TCRdb names Illumina HiSeq 2500 as the instrument used. First-strand cDNA was synthesized using Superscript III and a set of TRAV- and TRBV-specific primers, so that both TCRalpha and TCRbeta chains were covered. A roughly 20-cycle PCR with Phusion amplified the TCRs, pairing a constant-region primer with the adapter that was attached to the V primers. Isolated mRNA was amplified with the MessageAmp II aRNA Amplification Kit, using a roughly 15-hour in vitro transcription at 37°C. The Dynabeads mRNA DIRECT Purification Kit was used to isolate mRNA for TCR sequencing. Indexed Illumina adapters were added in a second Phusion PCR of 25 to 30 cycles, and the PCR products were purified with AMPure XP beads. The published analysis was carried out like this. Custom Perl scripts pooled TCR sequences encoding the same protein, removed out-of-frame sequences and computed each clonotype's abundance. The analysis excluded TCR sequences that were supported by just one read. The metrics used to describe the repertoires included Shannon entropy, Gini index, clonality, richness, and the frequency of TCRs shared between repertoires. TCRdb reprocessing: public reads trimmed at Q25 with fastp, clones called with MiXCR, in-frame beta chains kept. Rows are combined by CDR3 protein, so each entry shows the most common genes and DNA. The V and J calls here are based on TCRdb, not the publication. The sample records some 71,000 distinct CDR3 sequences, around 30% of which are singletons. The top ten clones comprise roughly 11% of the sample.

Including cysteine and phenylalanine, the CDR3 has 15 amino acids. This entry keeps only the CDR3 DNA: 45 bases, framed from base 1. CDR1 and CDR2 were assigned from the germline V gene as MRHNA and SNTAGT. The time point label on this specimen signifies: before trial treatment. Donors were enrolled in RACIN, a single-arm phase I dose-escalation trial combining nivolumab, ipilimumab, aspirin, low-dose cyclophosphamide and low-dose radiotherapy. To be eligible, a patient needed to have an advanced solid tumor that was TIL-negative. The chain uses TRBV6-4 and TRBJ2-1, with 12 bases matching TRBD2. The sequences come from PBMCs, collected before treatment. The TCR sequence derives from a female donor with ovarian cancer. The CDR3 protein sequence reads: CANSVGLAGSNEQFF. In nucleotide form, the sequence is TGTGCCAACAGTGTGGGACTAGCGGGTAGTAATGAGCAGTTCTTC.